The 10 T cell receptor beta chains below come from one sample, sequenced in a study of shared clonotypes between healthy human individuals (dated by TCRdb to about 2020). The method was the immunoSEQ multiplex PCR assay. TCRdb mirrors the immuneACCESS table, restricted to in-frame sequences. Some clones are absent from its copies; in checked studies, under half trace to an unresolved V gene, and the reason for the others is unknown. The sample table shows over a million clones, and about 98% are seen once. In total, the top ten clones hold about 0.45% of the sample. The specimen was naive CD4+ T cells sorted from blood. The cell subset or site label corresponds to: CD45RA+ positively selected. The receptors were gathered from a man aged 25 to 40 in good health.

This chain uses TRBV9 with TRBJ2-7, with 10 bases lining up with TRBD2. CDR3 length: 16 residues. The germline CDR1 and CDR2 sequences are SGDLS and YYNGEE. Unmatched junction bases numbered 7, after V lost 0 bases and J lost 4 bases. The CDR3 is CASSVGASGRMYEQYF. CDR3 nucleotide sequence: TGTGCCAGCAGCGTAGGGGCTAGCGGGAGAATGTACGAGCAGTACTTC.

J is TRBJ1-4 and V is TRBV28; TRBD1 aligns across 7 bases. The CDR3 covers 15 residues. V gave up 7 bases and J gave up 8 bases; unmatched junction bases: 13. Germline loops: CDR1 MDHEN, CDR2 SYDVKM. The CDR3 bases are TGTGCCAGCAACCGACCAAGGACAGGAACCGAAAAACTGTTTTTT. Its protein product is CASNRPRTGTEKLFF.

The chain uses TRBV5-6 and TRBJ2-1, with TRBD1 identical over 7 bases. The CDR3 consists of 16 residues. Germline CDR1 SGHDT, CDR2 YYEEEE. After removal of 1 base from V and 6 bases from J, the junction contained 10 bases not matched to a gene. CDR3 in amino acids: CASSLIEQGNRNEQFF. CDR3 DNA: TGTGCCAGCAGCTTGATCGAACAGGGGAACCGCAATGAGCAGTTCTTC.

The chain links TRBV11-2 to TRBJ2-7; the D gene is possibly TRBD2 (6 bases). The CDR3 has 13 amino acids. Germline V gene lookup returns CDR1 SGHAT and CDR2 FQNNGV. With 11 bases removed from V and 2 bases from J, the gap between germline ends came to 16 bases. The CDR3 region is CAGGRGSTYEQYF. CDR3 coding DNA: TGTGCCGGAGGGAGAGGAAGTACCTACGAGCAGTACTTC.

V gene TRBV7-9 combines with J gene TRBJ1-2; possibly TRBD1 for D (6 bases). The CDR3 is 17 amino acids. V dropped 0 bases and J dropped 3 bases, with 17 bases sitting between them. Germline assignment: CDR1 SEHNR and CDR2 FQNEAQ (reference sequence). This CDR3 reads CASSLATPQGLHYGYTF. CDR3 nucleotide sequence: TGTGCCAGCAGCTTAGCCACCCCACAGGGACTCCACTATGGCTACACCTTC.

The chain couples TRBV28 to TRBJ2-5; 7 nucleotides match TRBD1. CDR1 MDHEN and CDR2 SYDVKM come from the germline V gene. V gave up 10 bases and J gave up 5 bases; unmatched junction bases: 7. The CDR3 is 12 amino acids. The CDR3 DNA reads TGTGCCACCGCGACAGGGCTGGAGACCCAGTACTTC. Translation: CATATGLETQYF.

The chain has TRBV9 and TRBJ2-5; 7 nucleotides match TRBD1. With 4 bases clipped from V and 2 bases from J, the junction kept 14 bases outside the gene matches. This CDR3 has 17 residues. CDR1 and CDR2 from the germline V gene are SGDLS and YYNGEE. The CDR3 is CASSSRQGGSQQETQYF. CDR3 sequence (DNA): TGTGCCAGCAGCTCCCGACAGGGTGGGTCCCAACAAGAGACCCAGTACTTC.

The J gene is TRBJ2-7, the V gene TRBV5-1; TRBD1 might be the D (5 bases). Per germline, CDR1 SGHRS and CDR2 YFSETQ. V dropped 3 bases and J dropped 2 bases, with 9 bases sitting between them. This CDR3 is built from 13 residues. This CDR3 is CASSSRGTYEQYF. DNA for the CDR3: TGCGCCAGCAGCTCAAGGGGAACCTACGAGCAGTACTTC.

CDR3 in DNA: TGCGCCAGCAGCTTGGGGACAGGGGTCAATCAGCCCCAGCATTTT. Translated: CASSLGTGVNQPQHF. This chain joins TRBV5-1 and TRBJ1-5; 9 bases fit TRBD1. Germline values: CDR1 SGHRS, CDR2 YFSETQ. The CDR3 runs to 15 residues. The V segment lost 0 bases and the J segment 3 bases; nucleotides outside the gene matches: 1.

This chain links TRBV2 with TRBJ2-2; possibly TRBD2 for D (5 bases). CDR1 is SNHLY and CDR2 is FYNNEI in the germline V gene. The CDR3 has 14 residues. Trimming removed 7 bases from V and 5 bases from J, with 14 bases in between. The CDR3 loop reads CASKRDQGTGELFF. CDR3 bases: TGTGCCAGCAAGAGGGATCAAGGGACCGGGGAGCTGTTTTTT.